Shown below are 4 T cell receptor beta chains from a single sample sequenced in a study of blood T cell repertoires in COVID-19. Produced via immunoSEQ multiplex PCR; TCRdb's table is partial and in-frame only. Of 100,000 to 150,000 clones listed, 80% to 90% were seen once; the top ten hold 2% to 3%. Sequencing input: PBMCs or T cells enriched from blood (not recorded which). These TCRs come from a man aged 35 to 55 with acute COVID-19.

The chain is built from TRBV6-5 and TRBJ2-7, with 13 positions matching TRBD2. The length of the CDR3 is 13 residues. Trimming took 8 bases from V and 6 from J; bases not matched to a gene: 4. Germline-derived CDR1 and CDR2 are MNHEY and SVGAGI. The CDR3 loop reads CASGLAGDAEQYF. The CDR3 region has the DNA TGTGCCAGCGGACTAGCGGGAGATGCCGAGCAGTACTTC.

The genes are TRBV4-2 and TRBJ2-2; 14 bases align to TRBD2. The trim removed 4 bases at V and 1 base at J, leaving 8 bases unmatched. Germline V CDR1 and CDR2: LGHNA, YNFKEQ. This CDR3 contains 19 residues. The CDR3 region has the DNA TGTGCCAGCAGCCTAAGACTAGCGGGAGGGAGCGAGAACACCGGGGAGCTGTTTTTT. Amino acids: CASSLRLAGGSENTGELFF.

The chain joins TRBV10-2 to TRBJ1-5, with 7 bases lining up with TRBD1. J gave up 2 bases and V 3 bases, and 10 bases lay outside the gene matches. Per the germline V gene, CDR1 is WSHSY and CDR2 is SAAADI. The CDR3 has 17 amino acids. The CDR3 reads CASSDGQGVEGNQPQHF. The CDR3 nucleotides read TGCGCCAGCAGTGATGGGCAGGGGGTGGAGGGCAATCAGCCCCAGCATTTT.

The chain employs TRBV28 and TRBJ1-5; TRBD1 matches 7 bases. Trimming cost V 4 bases and J 6 bases; bases outside gene matches: 21. This CDR3 contains 19 residues. The germline V gene has CDR1 MDHEN and CDR2 SYDVKM. The CDR3 coding sequence is TGTGCCAGCAGTTCCATTCGATTGATGAGGGGGCAGTTGAGTCAGCCCCAGCATTTT. It translates to CASSSIRLMRGQLSQPQHF.